The clone carrying this T cell receptor (beta chain) was seen a few times. With 3 bases removed from V and 3 bases from J, the gap between germline ends came to 11 bases. CDR3 length: 14 amino acids. In germline, CDR1 is MGHRA, CDR2 YSYEKL. The data belong to a study of early T cells in non-severe SARS-CoV-2 infection. TCRdb re-derived calls from the 5' RACE reads in MiXCR, one entry per CDR3 protein. The table includes some 66,000 distinct CDR3 sequences, approximately 9% detected once. This TCR was recovered from an adult who was a healthcare worker with PCR-confirmed SARS-CoV-2 infection or an uninfected control (not recorded which). The chain uses TRBV4-1 and TRBJ2-5, with TRBD1 as a possible D gene (6 bases). The specimen sequenced was whole blood. CDR3 loop: CASSQYPGEETQYF. For the CDR3, the DNA is TGCGCCAGCAGCCAGTACCCAGGGGAAGAGACCCAGTACTTC.